This TCR beta chain was profiled in a study of T cell changes during pregnancy in multiple sclerosis. Some clones are missing from TCRdb's copy, which holds only in-frame ones; the method was immunoSEQ multiplex PCR. Seen here are 30,000 to 45,000 clones, around nine tenths observed once, and the top ten hold under 10%. Germline loops: CDR1 MNHEY, CDR2 SMNVEV (reference sequence). The CDR3 has 11 residues. Deletions cut 10 bases from V and 8 bases from J, with 14 bases between. The starting material was CD8+ T cells from peripheral blood mononuclear cells, obtained before pregnancy. The chain joins TRBV27 to TRBJ1-2; D gene ambiguous. The clonotype comes from a female donor with multiple sclerosis, enrolled in a pregnancy study. In DNA form, the CDR3 reads TGTGCCACCCAAGCCCCAGGCGGCTACACCTTC. This encodes CATQAPGGYTF.